This T cell receptor (beta chain) emerged from a study of cytomegalovirus exposure and HLA in healthy donors. Overall study context: Early released data comprised about 90 million unique TCRs from HLA-typed donors.

This CDR3 contains 15 residues. Trimming took 6 bases from V and 3 from J; bases not matched to a gene: 7. CDR1 is MDHEN, CDR2 SYDVKM, per germline. Comments on this clone: The antigen remains unidentified.

PCR employed 60 Vbeta and 13 Jbeta primers. Method: immunoSEQ multiplex PCR; TCRdb's copy keeps in-frame clones and lacks some. The data hold 130,000 to 150,000 clones, with over 60% observed a single time. Study conclusions and caveats: There were 150 to 200 TCR beta chains listed as cytomegalovirus-associated. In a later analysis, common viral pathogens appeared linked to several of the most significant clusters.

The TCR comes from a woman between 45 and 60 years old in good health and CMV-seronegative. This chain links TRBV28 with TRBJ2-7, with TRBD1 identical over 11 bases. The sequenced sample was PBMCs. This CDR3 reads CASRPGQGGFYEQYF. In nucleotides, the CDR3 is TGTGCCAGCAGACCGGGACAGGGGGGATTCTACGAGCAGTACTTC. The full variable domain, in which reference TRBV28 and TRBJ2-7 provide the parts outside the CDR3, is DVKVTQSSRYLVKRTGEKVFLECVQDMDHENMFWYRQDPGLGLRLIYFSYDVKMKEKGDIPEGYSVSREKKERFSLILESASTNQTSMYLCASRPGQGGFYEQYFGPGTRLTVT.